The clone carrying this T cell receptor beta chain was counted between two and nine times. Libraries were prepared by immunoSEQ multiplex PCR; TCRdb keeps only in-frame clonotypes and omits some of them. In the table there are roughly 320,000 clones, about nine tenths of which are singletons. These data are taken from a study of shared clonotypes between healthy human individuals. The CDR3 has 15 amino acids. Germline V gives CDR1 MNHEY, CDR2 SVGAGI. The ends were cut back, 5 bases at V and 0 bases at J, with 11 bases in the middle. This TCR came from a man between 18 and 35 years old in good health. The chain couples TRBV6-5 to TRBJ1-5, with a possible D match to TRBD1 (6 bases). Specimen: memory CD8+ T cells sorted from blood. Subset noted: CD45RO+ cells pooled with CCR7-negative TemRA cells. CDR3 loop: CASSAQGFSNQPQHF. The CDR3 bases are TGTGCCAGCAGTGCCCAGGGGTTTAGCAATCAGCCCCAGCATTTT.